These T cell receptor beta chains were read from a single sample in a study of shared clonotypes between healthy human individuals. Sequencing used immunoSEQ multiplex PCR; TCRdb keeps in-frame clones, though not all of them. The profile shows about 1.1 million clones, 70% to 80% of them singletons. Sequenced material: memory CD4+ T cells from PBMCs. Receptors originate from a man aged 18 to 30 in good health. Some clones in this sample may be carry-over from other donors' samples. The CDR3 runs from the conserved cysteine through the conserved F or W. The D gene is left open where the match is weak. For some rows the clone size is stated as once, few or many, or as a class when expanded; others skip it.

clone_size: NA; j_call: TRBJ1-4; d_call: NA; v_call: TRBV7-9; cdr3_nt: TGTGCCAGCACTTCCAGGGGAGGGGAAAAACTGTTTTTT; cdr3_aa: CASTSRGGEKLFF
clone_size: NA; j_call: TRBJ2-7; d_call: TRBD1; v_call: TRBV7-9; cdr3_nt: TGTGCCAGCAGCTCGGGGTACGGACAGGACCGCGAGCAGTACTTC; cdr3_aa: CASSSGYGQDREQYF
clone_size: NA; j_call: TRBJ2-3; d_call: NA; v_call: TRBV5-1; cdr3_nt: TGCGCCAGCAGCTTGGATCGCCAGGGTCGGTCAGATACGCAGTATTTT; cdr3_aa: CASSLDRQGRSDTQYF
clone_size: NA; j_call: TRBJ2-2; d_call: NA; v_call: TRBV5-1; cdr3_nt: TGCGCCAGCAGCCCCCAAAACACCGGGGAGCTGTTTTTT; cdr3_aa: CASSPQNTGELFF
clone_size: NA; j_call: TRBJ2-6; d_call: TRBD2; v_call: TRBV23-1; cdr3_nt: TGCGCCAGCAGTCAGTCGGGAGGTGTGGCTGGGGCCAACGTCCTGACTTTC; cdr3_aa: CASSQSGGVAGANVLTF
clone_size: NA; j_call: TRBJ2-2; d_call: TRBD1; v_call: TRBV7-9; cdr3_nt: TGTGCCAGCAGCTTAGAAGGGGGCGTCGGGGAGCTGTTTTTT; cdr3_aa: CASSLEGGVGELFF
clone_size: NA; j_call: TRBJ2-2; d_call: TRBD1; v_call: TRBV5-1; cdr3_nt: TGCGCCAGACAGACAGGGGTTTGGACCGGGGAGCTGTTTTTT; cdr3_aa: CARQTGVWTGELFF
clone_size: NA; j_call: TRBJ2-1; d_call: TRBD1; v_call: TRBV10-2; cdr3_nt: TGCGCCAGCAGTGAGTTCGGACCCGGACAGGGGCTGTACAATGAGCAGTTCTTC; cdr3_aa: CASSEFGPGQGLYNEQFF
clone_size: NA; j_call: TRBJ2-3; d_call: TRBD1; v_call: TRBV7-8; cdr3_nt: TGTGCCAGCAGCCCCAGGGGGTATGGCACAGATACGCAGTATTTT; cdr3_aa: CASSPRGYGTDTQYF
clone_size: NA; j_call: TRBJ1-2; d_call: TRBD1; v_call: TRBV6-1; cdr3_nt: TGTGCCAGCAGTGAAGCGCGATGGGGCAGGGGGAATGGCTACACCTTC; cdr3_aa: CASSEARWGRGNGYTF
clone_size: few; j_call: TRBJ1-5; d_call: TRBD1; v_call: TRBV28; cdr3_nt: TGTGCCAGCAGTCTGTTAGGGGGCTGGGGTCAAGAAGGCAATCAGCCCCAGCATTTT; cdr3_aa: CASSLLGGWGQEGNQPQHF
clone_size: once; j_call: TRBJ2-1; d_call: NA; v_call: TRBV7-9; cdr3_nt: TGTGCCAGCAGCTTACTGGCCCAAAACAATGAGCAGTTCTTC; cdr3_aa: CASSLLAQNNEQFF
clone_size: NA; j_call: TRBJ2-5; d_call: TRBD2; v_call: TRBV5-1; cdr3_nt: TGCGCCAGCAGCTTGGTAGCGGGATCCCTTCAAGAGACCCAGTACTTC; cdr3_aa: CASSLVAGSLQETQYF
clone_size: NA; j_call: TRBJ2-7; d_call: TRBD1; v_call: TRBV5-1; cdr3_nt: TGCGCCAGCAGCTCGGGACAGGGGTTGACCGAGCAGTACTTC; cdr3_aa: CASSSGQGLTEQYF
clone_size: NA; j_call: TRBJ1-1; d_call: NA; v_call: TRBV6-6; cdr3_nt: TGTGCCAGCAGCCCCCGGTGGGAATACACTGAAGCTTTCTTT; cdr3_aa: CASSPRWEYTEAFF
clone_size: NA; j_call: TRBJ2-2; d_call: NA; v_call: TRBV5-4; cdr3_nt: TGTGCCAGCAGCCAGAAAACAGGGAACACCGGGGAGCTGTTTTTT; cdr3_aa: CASSQKTGNTGELFF
clone_size: NA; j_call: TRBJ2-5; d_call: TRBD1; v_call: TRBV29-1; cdr3_nt: TGCAGCTTCCTTACAGGGGTAGAGACCCAGTACTTC; cdr3_aa: CSFLTGVETQYF
clone_size: NA; j_call: TRBJ1-2; d_call: NA; v_call: TRBV30; cdr3_nt: TGTGCCTGGACCTACTCCTGGGAGGCGAGGAACTATGGCTACACCTTC; cdr3_aa: CAWTYSWEARNYGYTF
clone_size: NA; j_call: TRBJ1-5; d_call: NA; v_call: TRBV6-1; cdr3_nt: TGTGCCAGCAGTTCGGGGAGGGCCAATCAGCCCCAGCATTTT; cdr3_aa: CASSSGRANQPQHF
clone_size: NA; j_call: TRBJ2-3; d_call: NA; v_call: TRBV7-2; cdr3_nt: TGTGCCAGCAGCTTTACGGGAGTTAGAGATACGCAGTATTTT; cdr3_aa: CASSFTGVRDTQYF
clone_size: NA; j_call: TRBJ2-1; d_call: TRBD2; v_call: TRBV5-1; cdr3_nt: TGCGCCAGCAGCGCGTCCGGGGGGAGCTCCTACAATGAGCAGTTCTTC; cdr3_aa: CASSASGGSSYNEQFF
clone_size: NA; j_call: TRBJ2-6; d_call: NA; v_call: TRBV5-1; cdr3_nt: TGCGCCAGCAGCTTGGCAGGCTCTGGGGCCAACGTCCTGACTTTC; cdr3_aa: CASSLAGSGANVLTF
clone_size: NA; j_call: TRBJ1-1; d_call: TRBD1; v_call: TRBV5-1; cdr3_nt: TGCGCCAGCAGCCTAATCCCGGGACAGGGGACTGAAGCTTTCTTT; cdr3_aa: CASSLIPGQGTEAFF
clone_size: NA; j_call: TRBJ2-7; d_call: TRBD1; v_call: TRBV18; cdr3_nt: TGTGCCAGCTCACCATCCGGGGCAGGGGGCGGCTACGAGCAGTACTTC; cdr3_aa: CASSPSGAGGGYEQYF
clone_size: few; j_call: TRBJ1-1; d_call: NA; v_call: TRBV9; cdr3_nt: TGTGCCAGCAGCGTAGCGCCAATGGGGAACACTGAAGCTTTCTTT; cdr3_aa: CASSVAPMGNTEAFF
clone_size: NA; j_call: TRBJ1-1; d_call: TRBD1; v_call: TRBV7-9; cdr3_nt: TGTGCCAGCAGCTCAGACAGGGGAGGGAACACTGAAGCTTTCTTT; cdr3_aa: CASSSDRGGNTEAFF
clone_size: NA; j_call: TRBJ2-2; d_call: NA; v_call: TRBV1; cdr3_nt: TGCACCAGCAGCCAAACCCCCCCTTCGAACACCGGGGAGCTGTTTTTT; cdr3_aa: CTSSQTPPSNTGELFF
clone_size: NA; j_call: TRBJ2-7; d_call: TRBD2; v_call: TRBV6-6; cdr3_nt: TGTGCCAGCCGGCCTAGGCTAGCGGGAGTTTACGAGCAGTACTTC; cdr3_aa: CASRPRLAGVYEQYF
clone_size: NA; j_call: TRBJ2-3; d_call: NA; v_call: TRBV7-9; cdr3_nt: TGTGCCAGCAGCCCCTTTGGATTCACAGATACGCAGTATTTT; cdr3_aa: CASSPFGFTDTQYF
clone_size: NA; j_call: TRBJ2-2; d_call: NA; v_call: TRBV7-9; cdr3_nt: TGTGCCAGCAGCTTAATGTGGGGGGCGGCTGCGGGCGCCGGGGAGCTGTTTTTT; cdr3_aa: CASSLMWGAAAGAGELFF
clone_size: NA; j_call: TRBJ2-2; d_call: TRBD1; v_call: TRBV5-1; cdr3_nt: TGCGCCAGCAGCGCATTACAGGGGAACGGGGAGCTGTTTTTT; cdr3_aa: CASSALQGNGELFF
clone_size: many; j_call: TRBJ1-1; d_call: NA; v_call: TRBV7-8; cdr3_nt: TGTGCCAGCAGCTTTCAGGCTCCGAACACTGAAGCTTTCTTT; cdr3_aa: CASSFQAPNTEAFF
clone_size: NA; j_call: TRBJ2-1; d_call: NA; v_call: TRBV11-2; cdr3_nt: TGTGCCAGCAGCTTAGCGAGGGATGAGCAGTTCTTC; cdr3_aa: CASSLARDEQFF
clone_size: NA; j_call: TRBJ2-2; d_call: TRBD2; v_call: TRBV6-5; cdr3_nt: TGTGCCAGCAGTTACCAAGCGGGAGGCCCCACCGGGGAGCTGTTTTTT; cdr3_aa: CASSYQAGGPTGELFF
clone_size: NA; j_call: TRBJ2-7; d_call: NA; v_call: TRBV28; cdr3_nt: TGTGCCAGCAGTCTGACTAACGAGCAGTACTTC; cdr3_aa: CASSLTNEQYF
clone_size: NA; j_call: TRBJ1-2; d_call: NA; v_call: TRBV11-2; cdr3_nt: TGTGCCAGCAGCTTAAGGCGGGTCGGCTACACCTTC; cdr3_aa: CASSLRRVGYTF
clone_size: NA; j_call: TRBJ1-2; d_call: NA; v_call: TRBV5-1; cdr3_nt: TGCGCCAGCAGCTTAGAGGGACATAACTATGGCTACACCTTC; cdr3_aa: CASSLEGHNYGYTF
clone_size: few; j_call: TRBJ1-2; d_call: NA; v_call: TRBV6-1; cdr3_nt: TGTGCCAGCAGTGAGGCAGGGCAGGTAGGACGTGGCTACACCTTC; cdr3_aa: CASSEAGQVGRGYTF
clone_size: NA; j_call: TRBJ2-5; d_call: NA; v_call: TRBV7-9; cdr3_nt: TGTGCCAGCAGCGCCCGACAGGACGGGTCAGAGACCCAGTACTTC; cdr3_aa: CASSARQDGSETQYF
clone_size: NA; j_call: TRBJ2-7; d_call: NA; v_call: TRBV5-6; cdr3_nt: TGTGCCAGCAGCTTGGGTAGGGAGCCTGTCCGCGAGCAGTACTTC; cdr3_aa: CASSLGREPVREQYF
clone_size: NA; j_call: TRBJ2-7; d_call: NA; v_call: TRBV9; cdr3_nt: TGTGCCAGCAGTACCCAAGACACGTTCGGGAACGAGCAGTACTTC; cdr3_aa: CASSTQDTFGNEQYF
clone_size: NA; j_call: TRBJ1-5; d_call: TRBD1; v_call: TRBV28; cdr3_nt: TGTGCCAGCAGTACGGACAGGGGGCGATCAAGGAGCAATCAGCCCCAGCATTTT; cdr3_aa: CASSTDRGRSRSNQPQHF
clone_size: once; j_call: TRBJ2-7; d_call: NA; v_call: TRBV29-1; cdr3_nt: TGCAGCGTTGAAGATCGACCAAACGAGCAGTACTTC; cdr3_aa: CSVEDRPNEQYF
clone_size: NA; j_call: TRBJ1-2; d_call: NA; v_call: TRBV28; cdr3_nt: TGTGCCAGCAGTTCCCCGACAGTTTCGTCCAGGGTGGGCTACACCTTC; cdr3_aa: CASSSPTVSSRVGYTF
clone_size: NA; j_call: TRBJ1-1; d_call: TRBD1; v_call: TRBV5-6; cdr3_nt: TGTGCCAGCAGCTTGCCGGGACAGGGGGCTGGAATGGCTTTCTTT; cdr3_aa: CASSLPGQGAGMAFF
clone_size: few; j_call: TRBJ2-3; d_call: NA; v_call: TRBV29-1; cdr3_nt: TGCAGGGCAGGGACAGATACGCAGTATTTT; cdr3_aa: CRAGTDTQYF
clone_size: many; j_call: TRBJ2-1; d_call: TRBD2; v_call: TRBV7-6; cdr3_nt: TGTGCCAGCAGCTTAGCGGGACTAGCGGTGTACAATGAGCAGTTCTTC; cdr3_aa: CASSLAGLAVYNEQFF
clone_size: once; j_call: TRBJ1-1; d_call: NA; v_call: TRBV7-8; cdr3_nt: TGTGCCAGCAGCTCCAAGACCTATGAAGCTTTCTTT; cdr3_aa: CASSSKTYEAFF
clone_size: NA; j_call: TRBJ2-7; d_call: TRBD1; v_call: TRBV18; cdr3_nt: TGTGCCAGCTCACCACCTCGGGACAGGGACGAGCAGTACTTC; cdr3_aa: CASSPPRDRDEQYF
clone_size: NA; j_call: TRBJ1-1; d_call: NA; v_call: TRBV28; cdr3_nt: TGTGCCAGCAGGGCGCCCAACACTGAAGCTTTCTTT; cdr3_aa: CASRAPNTEAFF
clone_size: NA; j_call: TRBJ2-7; d_call: NA; v_call: TRBV7-9; cdr3_nt: TGTGCCAGCAGCTTAGCGGCAGGAAGCTACGAGCAGTACTTC; cdr3_aa: CASSLAAGSYEQYF
clone_size: NA; j_call: TRBJ2-3; d_call: NA; v_call: TRBV27; cdr3_nt: TGTGCCAGCAGTTATAGGACGAGGACAGACTTTAAAGCAGATACGCAGTATTTT; cdr3_aa: CASSYRTRTDFKADTQYF
clone_size: few; j_call: TRBJ1-4; d_call: TRBD1; v_call: TRBV30; cdr3_nt: TGTGCCTGGAGCCACTTCGACAGGGCAGACCGCGAAAAACTGTTTTTT; cdr3_aa: CAWSHFDRADREKLFF